The 5 T cell receptor beta chains below come from one sample, sequenced in a study of T cells expressing NK-cell markers. With the 5' RACE reads reprocessed, TCRdb shows one record per CDR3 protein and no DNA. Its table lists 550,000 to 600,000 distinct CDR3 sequences. Sequenced sample: blood T cells: a sorted CD56 or NKG2C T cell subset, CD4+ or CD8+ T cells, or bulk PBMC T cells (not recorded which). The receptors derive from a man aged 18 to 29 in good health.

The V call is TRBV5-1, the J call TRBJ1-1; the D call of TRBD1 rests on TCRdb alone, since no DNA is present to check it. CDR1 and CDR2 from the germline V gene are SGHRS and YFSETQ. The CDR3 spans 15 residues. The CDR3 sequence is CASSLARGGNTEAFF.

The J gene is TRBJ1-5, the V gene TRBV7-2; the TCRdb D gene call, TRBD1, has no DNA to confirm it. Germline V gene lookup returns CDR1 SGHTA and CDR2 FQGNSA. The CDR3 contains 15 residues. This CDR3 reads CASSRRDSPNQPQHF.

The chain recombines TRBV28 with TRBJ2-7; TCRdb's assignment of TRBD2 cannot be checked, as there is no DNA. Per germline, CDR1 MDHEN and CDR2 SYDVKM. The CDR3 covers 13 residues. The CDR3 reads CASRNLGLGEQYF.

The rearrangement links TRBV19 to TRBJ1-5; TCRdb's assignment of TRBD1 cannot be checked, as there is no DNA. Germline CDR1 is LNHDA and CDR2 is SQIVND (reference sequence). This CDR3 contains 15 residues. CDR3 amino acids: CASTGSRVGNQPQHF.

V and J are TRBV18 and TRBJ2-2. The CDR3 covers 12 residues. CDR1 is KGHSH and CDR2 is LQKENI in the germline V gene. This chain's CDR3 is CASSPIKEELFF.